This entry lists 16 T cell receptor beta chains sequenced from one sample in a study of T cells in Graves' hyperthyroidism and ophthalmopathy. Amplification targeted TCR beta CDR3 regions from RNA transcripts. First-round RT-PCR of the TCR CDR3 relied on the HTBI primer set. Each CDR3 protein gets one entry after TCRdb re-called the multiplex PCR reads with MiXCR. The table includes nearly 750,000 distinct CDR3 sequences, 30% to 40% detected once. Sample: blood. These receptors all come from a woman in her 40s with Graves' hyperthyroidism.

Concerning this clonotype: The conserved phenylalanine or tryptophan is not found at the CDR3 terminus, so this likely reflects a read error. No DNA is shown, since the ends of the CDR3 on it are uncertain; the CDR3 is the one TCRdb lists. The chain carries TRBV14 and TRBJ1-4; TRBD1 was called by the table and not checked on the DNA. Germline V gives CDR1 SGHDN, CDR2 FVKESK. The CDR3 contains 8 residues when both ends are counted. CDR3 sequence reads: CASSLRGL.

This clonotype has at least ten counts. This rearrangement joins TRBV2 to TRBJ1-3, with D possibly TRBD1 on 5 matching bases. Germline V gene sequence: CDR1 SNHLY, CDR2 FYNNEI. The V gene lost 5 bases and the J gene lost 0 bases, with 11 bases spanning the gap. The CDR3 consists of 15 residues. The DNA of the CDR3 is TGTGCCAGCAGTTCTCAGGGTAACTCTGGAAACACCATATATTTT. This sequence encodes CASSSQGNSGNTIYF.

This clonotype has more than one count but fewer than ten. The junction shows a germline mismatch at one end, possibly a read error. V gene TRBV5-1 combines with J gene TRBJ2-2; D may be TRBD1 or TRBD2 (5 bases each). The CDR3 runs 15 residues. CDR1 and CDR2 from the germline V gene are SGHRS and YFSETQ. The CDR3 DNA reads TGTGCCAGCAGCTTGGTGGGGACGCTCACCGGGGAGCTGTTTTTT. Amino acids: CASSLVGTLTGELFF.

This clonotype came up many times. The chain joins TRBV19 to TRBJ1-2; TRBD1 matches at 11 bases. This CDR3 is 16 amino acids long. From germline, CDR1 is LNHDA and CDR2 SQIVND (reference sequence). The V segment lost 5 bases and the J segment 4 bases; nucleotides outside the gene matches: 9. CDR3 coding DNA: TGTGCCAGTAGTCATGGACAGGGGGCGAATCGCTATGGCTACACCTTC. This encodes CASSHGQGANRYGYTF.

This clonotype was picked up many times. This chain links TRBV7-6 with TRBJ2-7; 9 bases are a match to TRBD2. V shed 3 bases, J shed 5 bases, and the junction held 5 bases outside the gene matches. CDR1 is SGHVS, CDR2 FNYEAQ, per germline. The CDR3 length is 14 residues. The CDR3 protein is CASSFAGGFNEQYF. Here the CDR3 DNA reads TGTGCCAGCAGCTTTGCGGGAGGGTTCAACGAGCAGTACTTC.

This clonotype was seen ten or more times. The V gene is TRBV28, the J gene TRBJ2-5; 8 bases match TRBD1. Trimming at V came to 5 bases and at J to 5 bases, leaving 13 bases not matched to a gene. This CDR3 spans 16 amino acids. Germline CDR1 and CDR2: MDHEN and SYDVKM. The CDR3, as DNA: TGTGCCAGCAGTCAGCCTGGACAGGGCGATGGGGAGACCCAGTACTTC. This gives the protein CASSQPGQGDGETQYF.

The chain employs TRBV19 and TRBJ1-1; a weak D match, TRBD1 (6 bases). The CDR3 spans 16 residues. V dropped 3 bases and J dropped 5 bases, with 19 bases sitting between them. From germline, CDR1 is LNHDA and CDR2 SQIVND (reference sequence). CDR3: CASSMGGGQSRTEAFF. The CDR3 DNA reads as TGTGCCAGTAGTATGGGAGGAGGACAGTCAAGGACTGAAGCTTTCTTT.

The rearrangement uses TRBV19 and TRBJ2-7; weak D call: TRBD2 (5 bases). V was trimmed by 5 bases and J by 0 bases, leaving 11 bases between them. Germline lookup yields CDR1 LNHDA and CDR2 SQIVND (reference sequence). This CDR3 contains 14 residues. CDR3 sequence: CASSRTPSSYEQYF. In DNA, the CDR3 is TGTGCCAGTAGTCGGACTCCGAGCTCCTACGAGCAGTACTTC.

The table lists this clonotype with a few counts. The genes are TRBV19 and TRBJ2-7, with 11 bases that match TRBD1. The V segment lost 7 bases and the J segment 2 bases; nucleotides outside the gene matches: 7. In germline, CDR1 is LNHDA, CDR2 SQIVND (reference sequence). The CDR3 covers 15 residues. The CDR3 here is CASTERTGGPYEQYF. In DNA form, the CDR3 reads TGTGCCAGTACCGAACGGACAGGGGGCCCCTACGAGCAGTACTTC.

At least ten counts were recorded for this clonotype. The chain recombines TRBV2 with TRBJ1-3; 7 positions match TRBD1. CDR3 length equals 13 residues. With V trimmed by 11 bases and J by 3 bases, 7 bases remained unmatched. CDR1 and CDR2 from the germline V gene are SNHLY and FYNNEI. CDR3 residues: CAGTGEIGNTIYF. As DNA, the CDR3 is TGTGCCGGAACAGGGGAAATTGGAAACACCATATATTTT.

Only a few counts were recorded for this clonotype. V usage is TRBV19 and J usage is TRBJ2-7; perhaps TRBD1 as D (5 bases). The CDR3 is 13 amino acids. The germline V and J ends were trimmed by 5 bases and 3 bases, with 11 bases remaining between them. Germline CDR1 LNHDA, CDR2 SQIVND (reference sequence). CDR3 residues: CASSFRENYEQYF. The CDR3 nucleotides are TGTGCCAGTAGTTTCAGGGAAAACTACGAGCAGTACTTC.

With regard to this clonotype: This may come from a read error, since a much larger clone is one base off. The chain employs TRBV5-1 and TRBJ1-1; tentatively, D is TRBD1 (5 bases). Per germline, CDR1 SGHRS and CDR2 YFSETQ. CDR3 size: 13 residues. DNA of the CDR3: TGCGCCGGCAGCTTGTCCGGGACTACTGAAGCTTTCTTT. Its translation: CAGSLSGTTEAFF.

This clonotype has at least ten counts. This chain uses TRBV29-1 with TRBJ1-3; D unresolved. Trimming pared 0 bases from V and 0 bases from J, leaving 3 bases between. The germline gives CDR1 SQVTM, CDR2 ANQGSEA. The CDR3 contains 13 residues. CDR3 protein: CSVEDFSGNTIYF. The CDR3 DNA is TGCAGCGTTGAAGACTTCTCTGGAAACACCATATATTTT.

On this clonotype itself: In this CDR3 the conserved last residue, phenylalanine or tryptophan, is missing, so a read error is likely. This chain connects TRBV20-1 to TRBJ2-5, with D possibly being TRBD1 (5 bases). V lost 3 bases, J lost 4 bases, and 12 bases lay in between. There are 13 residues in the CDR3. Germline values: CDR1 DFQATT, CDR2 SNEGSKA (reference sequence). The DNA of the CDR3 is TGCAGTGCTAGGGCCGACAGTGGAGAGACCCAGTACCTC. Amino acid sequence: CSARADSGETQYL.

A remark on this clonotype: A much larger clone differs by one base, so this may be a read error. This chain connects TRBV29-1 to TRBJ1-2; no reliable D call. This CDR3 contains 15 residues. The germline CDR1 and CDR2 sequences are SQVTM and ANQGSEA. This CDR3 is CSVEGGGGGMYGHTF. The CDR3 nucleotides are TGCAGCGTTGAAGGGGGAGGTGGTGGGATGTATGGCCACACCTTC.

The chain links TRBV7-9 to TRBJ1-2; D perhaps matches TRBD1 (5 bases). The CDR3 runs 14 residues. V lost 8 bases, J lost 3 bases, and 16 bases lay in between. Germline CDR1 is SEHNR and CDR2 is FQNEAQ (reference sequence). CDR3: CASSPQETDYGYTF. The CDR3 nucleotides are TGTGCCAGCTCACCACAGGAGACAGACTATGGCTACACCTTC.